These 5 T cell receptor beta chains came from one sample sequenced in a study of blood T cells in healthy people across ages. Next came a second PCR, run for about 7 to 12 cycles, which used a sample-barcoded 5' primer along with a J-beta primer mix. MiXCR was run by TCRdb on the 5' RACE reads, yielding one entry per CDR3 protein. This table has some 1,000,000 distinct CDR3 sequences, around 27% appearing once. This same sample was also taken into another study, of T cells of mothers and their children.

The sequencing input was blood. The receptors derive from a girl aged 2-10 years in good health.

In its sample, this clonotype was seen once. V is TRBV7-8 and J is TRBJ2-1; 9 bases fit TRBD1. The germline V gene has CDR1 SGHVS and CDR2 FQNEAQ. V shed 3 bases, J shed 14 bases, and the junction held 2 bases outside the gene matches. This CDR3 is 11 amino acids long. CDR3 bases: TGTGCCAGCAGCTTGACAGGGGGGGAGTTCTTC. Translation: CASSLTGGEFF.

The chain links TRBV24-1 to TRBJ2-3, with 7 bases fitting TRBD1. Germline-derived CDR1 and CDR2 are KGHDR and SFDVKD. With V trimmed by 3 bases and J by 5 bases, 7 bases remained unmatched. CDR3 size: 15 residues. This chain's CDR3 is CATSDDRVLGDTQYF. Written as DNA, the CDR3 is TGTGCCACCAGTGATGACAGGGTCCTAGGAGATACGCAGTATTTT.

This clonotype has only a few counts. This may be a read error: a much more frequent sequence differs by one nucleotide. The chain employs TRBV4-2 and TRBJ2-4; 8 bases align to TRBD2. Unmatched junction bases numbered 12, after V lost 0 bases and J lost 5 bases. In germline, CDR1 is LGHNA, CDR2 YNFKEQ. The CDR3 runs 18 residues. The CDR3, as DNA: TGTGCCAGCAGCCAAGAGGAGCGGGAGATGTGGGCCGAAAACATTCAGTACTTC. Translation gives CASSQEEREMWAENIQYF.

This chain joins TRBV3-1 and TRBJ2-1; D might be TRBD1 (7 bases). Germline CDR1 and CDR2: LGHDT and YNNKEL (reference sequence). This CDR3 contains 13 residues. Trimming left V 1 base short and J 12 bases short, with 13 bases between. The DNA for the CDR3 is TGTGCCAGCAGCCAAGGGGACTGGACAGGGCAGTTCTTC. This encodes CASSQGDWTGQFF.

The chain combines TRBV20-1 with TRBJ2-5; 9 bases are a match to TRBD1. The J call may be faulty, since TRBJ2-7 better matches the DNA end. Germline lookup yields CDR1 DFQATT and CDR2 SNEGSKA (reference sequence). This CDR3 contains 13 residues. In DNA form, the CDR3 reads TGCAGTGCCCTGGGACAGGGAGAGTTCGAGCAGTACTTC. Amino acids: CSALGQGEFEQYF.